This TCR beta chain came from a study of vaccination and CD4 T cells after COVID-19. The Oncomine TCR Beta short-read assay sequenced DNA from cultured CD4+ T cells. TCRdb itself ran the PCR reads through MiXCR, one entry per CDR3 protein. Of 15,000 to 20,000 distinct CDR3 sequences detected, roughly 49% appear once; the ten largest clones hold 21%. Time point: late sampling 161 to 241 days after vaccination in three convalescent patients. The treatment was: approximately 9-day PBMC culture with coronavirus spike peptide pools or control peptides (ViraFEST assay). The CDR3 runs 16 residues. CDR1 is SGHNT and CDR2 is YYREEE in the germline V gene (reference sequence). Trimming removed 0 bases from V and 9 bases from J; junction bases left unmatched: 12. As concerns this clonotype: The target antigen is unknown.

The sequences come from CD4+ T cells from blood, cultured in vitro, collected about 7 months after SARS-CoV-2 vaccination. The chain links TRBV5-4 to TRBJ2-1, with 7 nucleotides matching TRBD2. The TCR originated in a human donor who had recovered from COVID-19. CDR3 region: CASSLAGSAGSGEQFF. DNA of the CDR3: TGTGCCAGCAGCTTGGCCGGTTCAGCGGGATCAGGTGAGCAGTTCTTC.